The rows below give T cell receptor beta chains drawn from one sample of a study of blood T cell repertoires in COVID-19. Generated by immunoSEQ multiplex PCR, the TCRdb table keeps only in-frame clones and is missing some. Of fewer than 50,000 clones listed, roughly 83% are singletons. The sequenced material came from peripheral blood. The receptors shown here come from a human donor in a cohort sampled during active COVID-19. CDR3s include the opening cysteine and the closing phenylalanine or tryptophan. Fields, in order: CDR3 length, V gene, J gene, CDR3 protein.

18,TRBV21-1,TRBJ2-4,CASSKAEGQATAKNIQYF
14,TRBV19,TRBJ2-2,CASSVWAGTGELFF
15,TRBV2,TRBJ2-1,CASSGLAGVGNEQFF
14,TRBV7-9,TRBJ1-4,CASSLYGGVEKLFF
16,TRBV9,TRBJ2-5,CASSVGRGGGQETQYF
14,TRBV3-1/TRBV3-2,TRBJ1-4,CASSQQGAEEKLFF
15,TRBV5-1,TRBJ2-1,CASSGTGLADGEQFF
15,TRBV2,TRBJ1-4,CASRETGPTNEKLFF
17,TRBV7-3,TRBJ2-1,CASSRRPSGGEDNEQFF
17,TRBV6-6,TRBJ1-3,CASSPPGEGATGNTIYF
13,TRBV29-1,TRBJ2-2,CSADRTNTGELFF
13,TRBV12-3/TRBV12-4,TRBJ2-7,CASSFGEGDEQYF
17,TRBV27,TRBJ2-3,CASSPVPRGVFTDTQYF
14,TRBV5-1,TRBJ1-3,CASSSTTNLDTIYF
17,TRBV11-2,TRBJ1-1,CASSLGGKRQGGTEAFF
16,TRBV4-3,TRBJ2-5,CASSQGTGGLRETQYF
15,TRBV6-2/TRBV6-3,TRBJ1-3,CASSRDRSSGNTIYF
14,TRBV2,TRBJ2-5,CASQTRTGEETQYF
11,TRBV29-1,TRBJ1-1,CSMTRNTEAFF
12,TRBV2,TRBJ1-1,CASSARVLEAFF
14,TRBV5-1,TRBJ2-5,CASSLGEGLETQYF
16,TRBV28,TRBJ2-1,CASSFSKPGRRNEQFF
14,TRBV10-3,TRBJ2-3,CAIHSGLSTDTQYF
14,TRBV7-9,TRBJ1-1,CASSLTGGEVEAFF
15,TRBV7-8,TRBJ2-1,CASSLASRSYNEQFF
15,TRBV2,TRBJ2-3,CASSDGSGGVDTQYF
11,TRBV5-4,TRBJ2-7,CASSSNYEQYF
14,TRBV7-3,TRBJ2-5,CASSRGSRQETQYF
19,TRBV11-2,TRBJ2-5,CASSLVIIGTVGYQETQYF
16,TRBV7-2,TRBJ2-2,CASRAPGTANTGELFF
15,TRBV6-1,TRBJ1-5,CASSEQGRSNQPQHF
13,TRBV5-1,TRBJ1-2,CASSTTQGYGYTF
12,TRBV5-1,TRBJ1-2,CASTQGSYGYTF
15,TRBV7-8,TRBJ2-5,CASSLGTGGAETQYF
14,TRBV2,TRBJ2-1,CASSGTGSGFYQFF
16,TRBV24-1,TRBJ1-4,CATSDWDTEGDEKLFF
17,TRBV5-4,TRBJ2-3,CASSSRTSGASTDTQYF
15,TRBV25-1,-,CASSDENRGLDEQYF
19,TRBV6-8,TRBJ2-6,CASIITRAGVWSGANVLTF
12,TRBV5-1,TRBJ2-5,CASSPSGETQYF